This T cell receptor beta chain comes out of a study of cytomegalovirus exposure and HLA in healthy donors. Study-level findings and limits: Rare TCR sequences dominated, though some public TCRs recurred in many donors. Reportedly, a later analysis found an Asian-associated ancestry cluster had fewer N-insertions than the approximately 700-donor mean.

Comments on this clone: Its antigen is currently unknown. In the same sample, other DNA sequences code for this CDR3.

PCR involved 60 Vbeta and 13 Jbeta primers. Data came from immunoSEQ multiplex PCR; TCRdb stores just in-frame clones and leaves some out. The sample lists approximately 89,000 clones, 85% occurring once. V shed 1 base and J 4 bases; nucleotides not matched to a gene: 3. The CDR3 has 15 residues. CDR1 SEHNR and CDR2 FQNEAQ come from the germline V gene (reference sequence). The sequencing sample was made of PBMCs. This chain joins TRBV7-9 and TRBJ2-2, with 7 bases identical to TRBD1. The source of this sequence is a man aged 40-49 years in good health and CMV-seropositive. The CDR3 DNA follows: TGTGCCAGCAGCTTAGGACAGGGTCCCACCGGGGAGCTGTTTTTT. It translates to CASSLGQGPTGELFF.